Listed here are 29 T cell receptor beta chains from one sample, sequenced in a study of shared clonotypes between healthy human individuals. Assay used: immunoSEQ multiplex PCR; TCRdb lists only in-frame clones, some missing. The repertoire holds millions of clones, with roughly 93% as singletons. Material for sequencing was naive CD4+ T cells from PBMCs. Subset in this sample: CD45RA+ positively selected. These receptors all come from a man aged 18 to 29 in good health. Some clones in this sample may be carry-over from other donors' samples.

V is TRBV29-1 and J is TRBJ2-3; 7 bases agree with TRBD2. Looked up from germline, CDR1 is SQVTM and CDR2 is ANQGSEA. The V gene end was trimmed by 4 bases and the J gene end by 5 bases; junction bases not matched to a gene: 6. This CDR3 is 13 amino acids long. The CDR3 DNA sequence: TGCAGCGTTGGGCGGGAGTACGGAGATACGCAGTATTTT. Its translation is CSVGREYGDTQYF.

The rearrangement links TRBV7-9 to TRBJ2-1, with 10 bases that match TRBD2. Germline V gene sequence: CDR1 SEHNR, CDR2 FQNEAQ (reference sequence). The length of the CDR3 is 15 residues. Trimming removed 5 bases from V and 9 bases from J; junction bases left unmatched: 10. The CDR3 nucleotides are TGTGCCAGCAGCCCAAGAGCGGGAGGGCCCGGTGAGCAGTTCTTC. It encodes CASSPRAGGPGEQFF. Drawing the rest from reference TRBV7-9 and TRBJ2-1, the complete variable domain is DTGVSQNPRHKITKRGQNVTFRCDPISEHNRLYWYRQTLGQGPEFLTYFQNEAQLEKSRLLSDRFSAERPKGSFSTLEIQRTEQGDSAMYLCASSPRAGGPGEQFFGPGTRLTVL.

The chain links TRBV19 to TRBJ2-2, with D possibly being TRBD2 (6 bases). The V end was cut by 6 bases, the J end by 5 bases, with 16 bases between. The CDR3 length is 15 residues. Germline values: CDR1 LNHDA, CDR2 SQIVND (reference sequence). The CDR3 DNA sequence: TGTGCCAGTAGCACAATGTCTCGGGGGACCGGGGAGCTGTTTTTT. It yields the protein CASSTMSRGTGELFF. The entire variable domain, with the rest obtained from reference TRBV19 and TRBJ2-2, is as follows: DGGITQSPKYLFRKEGQNVTLSCEQNLNHDAMYWYRQDPGQGLRLIYYSQIVNDFQKGDIAEGYSVSREKKESFPLTVTSAQKNPTAFYLCASSTMSRGTGELFFGEGSRLTVL.

This chain links TRBV28 with TRBJ1-1; perhaps TRBD1 as D (5 bases). Germline V gene lookup returns CDR1 MDHEN and CDR2 SYDVKM. The V end was cut by 2 bases, the J end by 4 bases, with 11 bases between. The CDR3 loop spans 14 amino acids. The CDR3 protein is CASSLPGRSTEAFF. The CDR3 nucleotides read TGTGCCAGCAGTTTACCAGGGCGGTCCACTGAAGCTTTCTTT.

This chain joins TRBV28 and TRBJ1-1, with TRBD1 matching 9 bases. The CDR3 contains 15 residues. The germline gives CDR1 MDHEN, CDR2 SYDVKM. J gave up 1 base and V 6 bases, and 6 bases lay outside the gene matches. The CDR3 region has the DNA TGTGCCAGCAGCTTCCGGGACAGGGAGAACACTGAAGCTTTCTTT. Translated: CASSFRDRENTEAFF.

This clone occurred a few times. The V gene is TRBV7-9, the J gene TRBJ1-2; D not resolved. The CDR3 covers 13 residues. V was clipped by 3 bases and J by 8 bases, with 13 bases between them. CDR1 and CDR2 from the germline V gene are SEHNR and FQNEAQ (reference sequence). The CDR3 DNA follows: TGTGCCAGCAGCTTGATCTGGGTGGGCGGCTACACCTTC. Protein: CASSLIWVGGYTF.

The chain uses TRBV11-3 and TRBJ2-1; the match to TRBD1 covers 7 bases. In germline, CDR1 is SGHNT, CDR2 YENEEA. This CDR3 comprises 15 residues. V was pared by 5 bases and J by 3 bases, with 7 bases of the junction left unmatched. This CDR3 is CASSRETGFYNEQFF. Written as DNA, the CDR3 is TGTGCCAGCAGCCGCGAGACAGGGTTCTACAATGAGCAGTTCTTC.

The chain recombines TRBV10-3 with TRBJ1-1, with 10 nucleotides matching TRBD1. Germline CDR1 reads ENHRY; CDR2 reads SYGVKD. This CDR3 comprises 15 residues. Losses at the gene ends were 3 bases for V and 5 bases for J; bases not matched to a gene: 6. This chain's CDR3 is CAISEPGQGRTEAFF. DNA for the CDR3: TGTGCCATCAGTGAACCGGGACAGGGGAGAACTGAAGCTTTCTTT.

This clone has just a few counts. This chain uses TRBV6-1 with TRBJ1-5; TRBD1 is a possible D gene (6 bases). Trimming cost V 7 bases and J 6 bases, with 13 bases left between them. CDR1 is MNHNS and CDR2 is SASEGT in the germline V gene. The CDR3 is 13 residues long. CDR3 amino acids: CASTEGGPQPQHF. In DNA, the CDR3 is TGTGCCAGCACAGAAGGGGGACCTCAGCCCCAGCATTTT.

CDR3: CASSLGGTSGSAEQFF. The CDR3 region has the DNA TGTGCCAGCAGTTTAGGAGGGACTAGCGGGAGTGCTGAGCAGTTCTTC. The chain joins TRBV27 to TRBJ2-1; 14 bases are a match to TRBD2. V gave up 2 bases and J gave up 9 bases; unmatched junction bases: 6. Germline-derived CDR1 and CDR2 are MNHEY and SMNVEV (reference sequence). The CDR3 consists of 16 residues.

The V gene is TRBV18, the J gene TRBJ1-1; possibly TRBD1 for D (6 bases). The CDR3 is 14 residues long. Trimming removed 3 bases from V and 8 bases from J, with 16 bases in between. Looked up from germline, CDR1 is KGHSH and CDR2 is LQKENI. CDR3 region: CASSPIGGPIEAFF. The CDR3 DNA reads TGTGCCAGCTCACCTATAGGGGGTCCCATCGAAGCTTTCTTT.

V is TRBV28 and J is TRBJ1-5; TRBD1 matches 7 bases. The CDR3 is 16 residues long. Germline V gene lookup returns CDR1 MDHEN and CDR2 SYDVKM. After removal of 5 bases from V and 4 bases from J, the junction contained 11 bases not matched to a gene. The CDR3 DNA reads TGTGCCAGCAGTCTCCCACAGGGGTTAGGAAATCAGCCCCAGCATTTT. This encodes CASSLPQGLGNQPQHF.

This chain links TRBV29-1 with TRBJ1-2, with D perhaps matching TRBD1 (5 bases). V lost 4 bases, J lost 3 bases, and 12 bases lay in between. The CDR3 contains 13 residues. CDR1 is SQVTM, CDR2 ANQGSEA, per germline. The CDR3 bases are TGCAGCGTTGGGCAGGGAATCGACTATGGCTACACCTTC. Protein sequence: CSVGQGIDYGYTF.

The rearrangement joins TRBV7-9 to TRBJ2-5, with TRBD1 matching over 8 bases. The V gene end was trimmed by 1 base and the J gene end by 4 bases; junction bases not matched to a gene: 8. The CDR3 is made up of 16 amino acids. Germline V gene data show CDR1 as SEHNR and CDR2 as FQNEAQ (reference sequence). For the CDR3, the DNA is TGTGCCAGCAGCTTAGGGCAGGGGGCGCTCCGAGAGACCCAGTACTTC. Its protein product is CASSLGQGALRETQYF. Full variable domain (outside the CDR3, taken from reference TRBV7-9 and TRBJ2-5): DTGVSQNPRHKITKRGQNVTFRCDPISEHNRLYWYRQTLGQGPEFLTYFQNEAQLEKSRLLSDRFSAERPKGSFSTLEIQRTEQGDSAMYLCASSLGQGALRETQYFGPGTRLLVL.

The chain couples TRBV28 to TRBJ2-7; tentative D call: TRBD2 (5 bases). CDR1 is MDHEN and CDR2 is SYDVKM in the germline V gene. The ends were cut back, 5 bases at V and 5 bases at J, with 19 bases in the middle. The CDR3 loop spans 15 amino acids. Here the CDR3 reads CASSITAVRRDEQYF. The CDR3, as DNA: TGTGCCAGCAGTATTACAGCGGTTCGTCGAGACGAGCAGTACTTC. Full variable domain (rest looked up from reference TRBV28 and TRBJ2-7): DVKVTQSSRYLVKRTGEKVFLECVQDMDHENMFWYRQDPGLGLRLIYFSYDVKMKEKGDIPEGYSVSREKKERFSLILESASTNQTSMYLCASSITAVRRDEQYFGPGTRLTVT.

Comments on this clone: The identical CDR3 is also encoded by other nucleotide sequences in the sample. This rearrangement joins TRBV7-3 to TRBJ1-1, with D possibly matching TRBD1 (6 bases). The CDR3 contains 13 residues. V lost 5 bases and J 3 bases, leaving 10 bases between the germline ends. CDR1 is SGHTA and CDR2 is FQGTGA in the germline V gene. The CDR3 DNA is TGTGCCAGCAGCAGCAACAGGGACACTGAAGCTTTCTTT. Encoded protein: CASSSNRDTEAFF.

The J gene is TRBJ2-3, the V gene TRBV7-6; D tentatively fits TRBD1 or TRBD2 (5 bases each). CDR3 length equals 16 residues. V was shortened by 2 bases and J by 6 bases, with 18 bases between the two germline ends. Germline values: CDR1 SGHVS, CDR2 FNYEAQ. DNA for the CDR3: TGTGCCAGCAGCTTACGCTCCGGGACCCTGCCCGATACGCAGTATTTT. It is translated as CASSLRSGTLPDTQYF.

V usage is TRBV28 and J usage is TRBJ1-4; possible D gene TRBD1, 5 bases. There are 12 residues in the CDR3. Germline V gene lookup returns CDR1 MDHEN and CDR2 SYDVKM. Trimming removed 8 bases from V and 8 bases from J, with 12 bases in between. The CDR3 sequence is CASQGVEEKLFF. The CDR3 DNA reads as TGTGCCAGCCAGGGCGTAGAGGAAAAACTGTTTTTT.

This chain uses TRBV19 with TRBJ1-5, with D tentatively TRBD1 (5 bases). Trimming pared 2 bases from V and 4 bases from J, leaving 9 bases between. CDR1 is LNHDA and CDR2 is SQIVND in the germline V gene (reference sequence). CDR3 size: 14 residues. Written as DNA, the CDR3 is TGTGCCAGTAGTATACCGACAGCAAATCAGCCCCAGCATTTT. It translates to CASSIPTANQPQHF.

This chain links TRBV4-1 with TRBJ2-2; 14 bases map to TRBD2. This CDR3 spans 20 amino acids. Trimming at V came to 8 bases and at J to 1 base, leaving 15 bases not matched to a gene. Germline V CDR1 and CDR2: MGHRA, YSYEKL. CDR3 coding DNA: TGCGCCAGCTCCCGAACCGGACTAGCGGGAGGATCGTGGAACACCGGGGAGCTGTTTTTT. As protein: CASSRTGLAGGSWNTGELFF.

The chain uses TRBV14 and TRBJ2-2, with 7 nucleotides matching TRBD2. CDR3 length equals 17 residues. Per the germline V gene, CDR1 is SGHDN and CDR2 is FVKESK. V lost 0 bases to trimming and J lost 3 bases; unmatched junction nucleotides: 7. The CDR3 loop reads CASSQDWETSYTGELFF. CDR3 DNA: TGTGCCAGCAGCCAAGATTGGGAGACTAGCTACACCGGGGAGCTGTTTTTT.

Turning to this clone: This sample includes further DNA sequences coding for the same CDR3. This sequence joins TRBV12-5 and TRBJ2-5, with D unclear. The CDR3 length is 13 residues. Germline assignment: CDR1 LGHNT and CDR2 FRNRAP. V was pared by 5 bases and J by 0 bases, with 7 bases between. CDR3 protein: CASGPGDQETQYF. CDR3 sequence (DNA): TGTGCTAGTGGTCCTGGGGACCAAGAGACCCAGTACTTC.

The chain uses TRBV2 and TRBJ2-3, with 11 bases aligning to TRBD1. Germline V gene lookup returns CDR1 SNHLY and CDR2 FYNNEI. CDR3 length: 15 amino acids. V shed 9 bases, J shed 2 bases, and the junction held 7 bases outside the gene matches. In DNA form, the CDR3 reads TGTGCCAGGAGGACAGGGGGCCCTAACACAGATACGCAGTATTTT. Its protein product is CARRTGGPNTDTQYF.

The chain carries TRBV11-3 and TRBJ2-2, with D hard to call. The CDR3 consists of 16 residues. With 1 base removed from V and 3 bases from J, the gap between germline ends came to 12 bases. Per the germline V gene, CDR1 is SGHNT and CDR2 is YENEEA. The CDR3 nucleotides are TGTGCCAGCAGCTTAGGTGGCGCACCGGACACCGGGGAGCTGTTTTTT. It specifies CASSLGGAPDTGELFF.

This clone was recorded once. This chain joins TRBV11-2 and TRBJ2-7; a possible D gene is TRBD2 (5 bases). V was shortened by 4 bases and J by 1 base, with 11 bases between the two germline ends. Germline CDR1 and CDR2: SGHAT and FQNNGV. This CDR3 is built from 14 residues. Here the CDR3 DNA reads TGTGCCAGCAGCTCGACTAAAGGGTCCTACGAGCAGTACTTC. Amino acids: CASSSTKGSYEQYF.

This chain joins TRBV28 and TRBJ1-2, with D uncertain. V was shortened by 4 bases and J by 7 bases, with 7 bases between the two germline ends. Germline loops: CDR1 MDHEN, CDR2 SYDVKM. The CDR3 has 11 residues. The CDR3 sequence is CASSSSLGYTF. For the CDR3, the DNA is TGTGCCAGCAGTTCTTCCCTTGGCTACACCTTC.

This clone was detected once. The chain recombines TRBV5-6 with TRBJ1-2; D not resolved. The CDR3 extends over 14 amino acids. With 4 bases removed from V and 2 bases from J, the gap between germline ends came to 12 bases. The germline V gene has CDR1 SGHDT and CDR2 YYEEEE. The CDR3 DNA reads TGTGCCAGCAGCCTCCGTGGAAGGAACTATGGCTACACCTTC. Translated: CASSLRGRNYGYTF. The whole variable domain, remainder taken from reference TRBV5-6 and TRBJ1-2, is DAGVTQSPTHLIKTRGQQVTLRCSPKSGHDTVSWYQQALGQGPQFIFQYYEEEERQRGNFPDRFSGHQFPNYSSELNVNALLLGDSALYLCASSLRGRNYGYTFGSGTRLTVV.

This chain joins TRBV6-5 and TRBJ2-1; TRBD2 is a possible D gene (6 bases). This CDR3 has 16 amino acids. In germline, CDR1 is MNHEY, CDR2 SVGAGI. Trimming removed 2 bases from V and 8 bases from J, with 19 bases in between. CDR3 DNA: TGTGCCAGCAGTTACGAACGGGGAAGCGGGTTAGATGAGCAGTTCTTC. It yields the protein CASSYERGSGLDEQFF.

For this clone: The same CDR3 arises from other DNA sequences in this sample as well. The chain links TRBV5-1 to TRBJ2-7; D is undetermined. Germline V gives CDR1 SGHRS, CDR2 YFSETQ. This CDR3 has 14 residues. Trimming took off 1 base at V and 0 bases at J, with 8 bases between the two ends. CDR3 in DNA: TGCGCCAGCAGCTTGCCCGCGAGCTCCTACGAGCAGTACTTC. It codes for CASSLPASSYEQYF.